The T cell receptor beta chain under discussion was sequenced for a study of PD-L1 blockade in urothelial cancer. Study background: Blood-derived samples held a median approximately 140,000 T cells.

Each PCR had synthetic TCR analog templates added to it as a spike-in. Libraries were prepared by immunoSEQ multiplex PCR; TCRdb keeps only in-frame clonotypes and omits some of them. The sample lists fewer than 30,000 clones; roughly 83% were seen once. The source is a man between 65 and 79 years old with urothelial cancer. The sequencing here drew on PBMCs, taken around atezolizumab (anti-PD-L1) treatment.

The CDR3 DNA is TGTGCCAGCACCCGATTACCAGGACAGGGAGAAAACATTCAGTACTTC. Translation gives CASTRLPGQGENIQYF. This rearrangement joins TRBV2 to TRBJ2-4; TRBD1 matches 8 bases. The CDR3 has 16 residues. Trimming took 7 bases from V and 5 from J; bases not matched to a gene: 13. Germline V gene data show CDR1 as SNHLY and CDR2 as FYNNEI.